This T cell receptor beta chain is drawn from a study of human CD8 memory T cell subsets. As for this clonotype: Its antigen is unknown.

Healthy donors provided the buffy coats that yielded the PBMC. TCR beta was sequenced from UMI-tagged 5' RACE libraries. TCRdb re-called the 5' RACE reads and shows each CDR3 protein once, DNA omitted. This sample contains about 20,000 distinct CDR3 sequences. General study points: Effector memory subsets were less diverse than the similarly diverse stem-like memory and precursor exhausted subsets.

CDR3 size: 14 residues. Per the germline V gene, CDR1 is MDHEN and CDR2 is SYDVKM. The V and J genes are TRBV28 and TRBJ2-5; the D gene TCRdb calls, TRBD1, cannot be checked with no DNA. Sequencing was carried out using CD8+ T cells from PBMCs. This receptor was taken from a human donor in good health. The CDR3 sequence is CASTKDRGQETQYF.